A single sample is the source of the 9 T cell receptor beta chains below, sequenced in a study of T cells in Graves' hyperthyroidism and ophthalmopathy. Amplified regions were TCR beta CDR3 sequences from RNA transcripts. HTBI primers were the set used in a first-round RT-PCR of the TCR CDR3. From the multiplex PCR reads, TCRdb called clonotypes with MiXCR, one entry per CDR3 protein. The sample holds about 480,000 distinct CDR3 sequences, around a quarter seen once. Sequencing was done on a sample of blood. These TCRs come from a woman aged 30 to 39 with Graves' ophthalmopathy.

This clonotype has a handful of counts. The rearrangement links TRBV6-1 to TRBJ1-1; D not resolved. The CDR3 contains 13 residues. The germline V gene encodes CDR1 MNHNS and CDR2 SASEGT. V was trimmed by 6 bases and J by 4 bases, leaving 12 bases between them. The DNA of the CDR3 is TGTGCCAGCAGAACGACTGTTGGCACTGAAGCTTTCTTT. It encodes CASRTTVGTEAFF.

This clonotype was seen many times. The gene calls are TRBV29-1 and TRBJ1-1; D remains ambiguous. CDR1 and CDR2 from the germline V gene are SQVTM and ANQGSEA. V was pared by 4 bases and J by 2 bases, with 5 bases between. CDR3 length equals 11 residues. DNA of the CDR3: TGCAGCGTTGTCAGAAACACTGAAGCTTTCTTT. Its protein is CSVVRNTEAFF.

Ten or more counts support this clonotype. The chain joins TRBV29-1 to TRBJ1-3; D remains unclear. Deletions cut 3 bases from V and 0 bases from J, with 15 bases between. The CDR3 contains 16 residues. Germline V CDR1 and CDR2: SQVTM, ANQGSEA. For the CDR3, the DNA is TGCAGCGTTGATTCCGCAGGTCCGGACTCTGGAAACACCATATATTTT. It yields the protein CSVDSAGPDSGNTIYF.

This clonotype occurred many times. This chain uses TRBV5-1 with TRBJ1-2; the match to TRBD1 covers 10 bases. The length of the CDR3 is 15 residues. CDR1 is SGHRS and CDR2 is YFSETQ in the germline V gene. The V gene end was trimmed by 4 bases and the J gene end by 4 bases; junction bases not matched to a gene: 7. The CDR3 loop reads CASSITWDRGYGYTF. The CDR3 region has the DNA TGCGCCAGCAGCATCACGTGGGACAGGGGCTATGGCTACACCTTC. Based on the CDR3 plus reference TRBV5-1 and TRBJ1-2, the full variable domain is KAGVTQTPRYLIKTRGQQVTLSCSPISGHRSVSWYQQTPGQGLQFLFEYFSETQRNKGNFPGRFSGRQFSNSRSEMNVSTLELGDSALYLCASSITWDRGYGYTFGSGTRLTVV.

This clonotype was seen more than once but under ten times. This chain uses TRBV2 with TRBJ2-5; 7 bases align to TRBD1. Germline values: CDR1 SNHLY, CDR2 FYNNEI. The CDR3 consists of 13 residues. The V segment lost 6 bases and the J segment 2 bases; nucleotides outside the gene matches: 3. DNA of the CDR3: TGTGCCAGCAGGGGACAGATTCAAGAGACCCAGTACTTC. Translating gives CASRGQIQETQYF.

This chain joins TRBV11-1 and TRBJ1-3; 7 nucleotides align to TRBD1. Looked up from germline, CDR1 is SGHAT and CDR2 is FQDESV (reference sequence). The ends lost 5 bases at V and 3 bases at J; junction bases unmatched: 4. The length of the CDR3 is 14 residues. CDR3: CASSTRQGGNTIYF. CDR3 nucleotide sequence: TGTGCCAGCAGCACCCGACAGGGTGGAAACACCATATATTTT.

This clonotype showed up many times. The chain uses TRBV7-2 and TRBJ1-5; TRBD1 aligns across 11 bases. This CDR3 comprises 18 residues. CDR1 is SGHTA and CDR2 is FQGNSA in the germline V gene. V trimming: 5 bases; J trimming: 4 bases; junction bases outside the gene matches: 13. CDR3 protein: CASSRTPGQGDLNQPQHF. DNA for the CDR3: TGTGCCAGCAGCCGCACCCCGGGACAGGGGGATCTTAATCAGCCCCAGCATTTT.

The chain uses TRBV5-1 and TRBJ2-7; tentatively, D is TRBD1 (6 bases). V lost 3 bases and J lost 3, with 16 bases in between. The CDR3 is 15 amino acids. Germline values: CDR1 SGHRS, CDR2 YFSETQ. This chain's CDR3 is CASSSGQQINYEQYF. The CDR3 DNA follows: TGCGCCAGCAGCTCAGGACAGCAAATAAACTACGAGCAGTACTTC.

CDR3 nucleotides: TGTGCCAGCAGTGCGGAAAAGGGATCTCAAGAGACCCAGTACTTC. This encodes CASSAEKGSQETQYF. The gene calls are TRBV6-1 and TRBJ2-5, with D unclear. V shed 4 bases and J shed 2 bases, with 14 bases lying between them. The V gene's germline CDR1 is MNHNS and CDR2 SASEGT. There are 15 residues in the CDR3.